The clone carrying this T cell receptor beta chain was found many times. Its antigen is currently unknown. The lymph nodes were axillary draining lymph nodes from breast cancer patients. CDR1 and CDR2 (germline): MRHNA, SNTAGT. The length of the CDR3 is 14 residues. Deletions cut 6 bases from V and 0 bases from J, with 8 bases between. These data come from a study of breast tumors, draining lymph nodes, adjacent tissues. Study-wide findings and caveats: Tumor TCR diversity was below lymph nodes but above nontumor tissue. Tumor T cell lymph node origin was a supported hypothesis, not proven.

MiXCR was run by TCRdb on the multiplex PCR reads, yielding one entry per CDR3 protein. The repertoire holds roughly 100,000 distinct CDR3 sequences, with around 30% as singletons. The receptor's source is a female donor with breast cancer. Some clones in this sample may be carry-over from other donors' samples. The V call is TRBV6-4, the J call TRBJ2-2; D remains ambiguous. Sequences were obtained from axillary lymph node tissue. CDR3 DNA: TGTGCCAGCAGCCCAAGACCGAACACCGGGGAGCTGTTTTTT. Residues: CASSPRPNTGELFF.